The 27 T cell receptor beta chains presented below share a single source sample, sequenced in a study of T cell repertoires in cytomegalovirus infection. In TCRdb, the reads were re-called with MiXCR into one record per CDR3 protein. The sample contains approximately 170,000 distinct CDR3 sequences, roughly an eighth of which appear only once. Sample: PBMCs. The receptors shown here come from a human donor in good health (CMV status not recorded). Some clones in this sample may be carry-over from other donors' samples.

This clonotype has a count of ten or more. CDR3 nucleotides: TGCAGCGTTGAGGGACTAGCGGGAGGTAAGGCCTACAATGAGCAGTTCTTC. Translated, it gives CSVEGLAGGKAYNEQFF. The rearrangement joins TRBV29-1 to TRBJ2-1, with 15 bases fitting TRBD2. The V gene's germline CDR1 is SQVTM and CDR2 ANQGSEA. The CDR3 is 17 amino acids. The V segment lost 3 bases and the J segment 2 bases; nucleotides outside the gene matches: 5.

In its sample, this clonotype was seen a few times. The chain recombines TRBV29-1 with TRBJ2-3, with unresolved D. Trimming pared 6 bases from V and 6 bases from J, leaving 13 bases between. Germline assignment: CDR1 SQVTM and CDR2 ANQGSEA. The CDR3 consists of 12 residues. CDR3 sequence reads: CSVWRRLDTQYF. CDR3 nucleotide sequence: TGCAGCGTATGGCGGCGCTTGGATACGCAGTATTTT.

This clonotype was observed a few times. The genes are TRBV5-1 and TRBJ1-1; a weak D match, TRBD1 (5 bases). This CDR3 comprises 16 residues. Trimming took 3 bases from V and 1 from J, leaving 16 bases between them. Germline values: CDR1 SGHRS, CDR2 YFSETQ. CDR3: CASSSFRTLQNTEAFF. The CDR3 bases are TGCGCCAGCAGCTCGTTTAGGACACTACAGAACACTGAAGCTTTCTTT.

The chain carries TRBV11-2 and TRBJ2-7; D not certain. CDR1 SGHAT and CDR2 FQNNGV come from the germline V gene. With 7 bases removed from V and 6 bases from J, the gap between germline ends came to 16 bases. The CDR3 has 13 amino acids. The CDR3 sequence: CASTPSRYGEQYF. CDR3 coding DNA: TGTGCCAGCACCCCCTCACGGTATGGCGAGCAGTACTTC.

The gene calls are TRBV20-1 and TRBJ2-5, with D uncertain. This CDR3 region has 14 residues. Germline lookup yields CDR1 DFQATT and CDR2 SNEGSKA (reference sequence). V was cut by 7 bases and J by 4 bases, with 19 bases left in between. The CDR3 coding sequence is TGCAGTGGATTGCATAATACCGTCCGAGAGACCCAGTACTTC. Its protein is CSGLHNTVRETQYF.

At least ten counts were recorded for this clonotype. The chain couples TRBV7-2 to TRBJ1-2; TRBD1 aligns across 9 bases. The CDR3 extends over 15 amino acids. CDR1 and CDR2 (germline): SGHTA, FQGNSA. V shed 5 bases, J shed 1 base, and the junction held 5 bases outside the gene matches. Written as DNA, the CDR3 is TGTGCCAGCAGCCCCCGGACAGGGGTTAACTATGGCTACACCTTC. Translated, it gives CASSPRTGVNYGYTF.

The chain carries TRBV2 and TRBJ2-1, with a weak D call TRBD2 (5 bases). The CDR3 extends over 14 amino acids. Germline V gene data show CDR1 as SNHLY and CDR2 as FYNNEI. The V gene lost 7 bases and the J gene lost 8 bases, with 18 bases spanning the gap. The CDR3 region has the DNA TGTGCCAGCACCGGACTGTCTGCCGATGATGAGCAGTTCTTC. Amino acids: CASTGLSADDEQFF.

This clonotype was detected a few times. The chain links TRBV5-4 to TRBJ2-1; the match to TRBD2 covers 8 bases. This CDR3 region has 13 residues. Trimming took 4 bases from V and 10 from J; bases not matched to a gene: 7. The germline V gene encodes CDR1 SGHNT and CDR2 YYREEE (reference sequence). The CDR3 protein is CASSLGLELEQFF. Written as DNA, the CDR3 is TGTGCCAGCAGCCTGGGACTAGAGTTGGAGCAGTTCTTC.

The chain carries TRBV29-1 and TRBJ1-2; D is perhaps TRBD1 (5 bases). The germline V gene has CDR1 SQVTM and CDR2 ANQGSEA. The V end lost 3 bases, the J end lost 0 bases, and 8 bases lay between the germline ends. The CDR3 length is 13 residues. The CDR3 is CSVDRETNYGYTF. The CDR3 DNA follows: TGCAGCGTTGACAGGGAGACTAACTATGGCTACACCTTC.

This clonotype appeared many times. The chain joins TRBV11-2 to TRBJ2-1, with 10 nucleotides matching TRBD2. V trimming: 1 base; J trimming: 7 bases; junction bases outside the gene matches: 7. Germline values: CDR1 SGHAT, CDR2 FQNNGV. The CDR3 extends over 16 amino acids. The CDR3 coding sequence is TGTGCCAGCAGCTTAGCGGGCACTAGCGGGATGAATGAGCAGTTCTTC. Protein product: CASSLAGTSGMNEQFF.

This clonotype was picked up a small number of times. The chain carries TRBV7-3 and TRBJ1-1, with 7 bases matching TRBD1. This CDR3 region has 14 residues. CDR1 is SGHTA, CDR2 FQGTGA, per germline. V lost 6 bases, J lost 4 bases, and 8 bases stayed unmatched. The CDR3 loop is CASSRDSFSTEAFF. Here the CDR3 DNA reads TGTGCCAGCAGTCGGGACAGTTTTTCCACTGAAGCTTTCTTT. Using reference TRBV7-3 and TRBJ1-1 for the parts outside the CDR3, the full variable domain is GAGVSQTPSNKVTEKGKYVELRCDPISGHTALYWYRQSLGQGPEFLIYFQGTGAADDSGLPNDRFFAVRPEGSVSTLKIQRTERGDSAVYLCASSRDSFSTEAFFGQGTRLTVV.

The chain has TRBV14 and TRBJ1-1, with D possibly matching TRBD1 (6 bases). The CDR3 has 14 amino acids. V gave up 3 bases and J gave up 7 bases, with 15 bases separating them. Looked up from germline, CDR1 is SGHDN and CDR2 is FVKESK. In DNA form, the CDR3 reads TGTGCCAGCAGCCATTCCCGGGGGGCAGTTGAAGCTTTCTTT. It yields the protein CASSHSRGAVEAFF.

This clonotype has just a few counts. The chain's CDR3 is CASSLGAGTGDNEQFF. CDR3 nucleotide sequence: TGTGCCAGCAGTTTAGGGGCCGGGACAGGGGACAATGAGCAGTTCTTC. This chain uses TRBV12-3 or TRBV12-4 with TRBJ2-1; the match to TRBD1 covers 10 bases. The CDR3 sequence is 16 residues long. V lost 1 base and J lost 5; bases outside the gene matches: 5.

This clonotype was seen at least ten times. The CDR3 loop is CASSPGTGVTEAFF. As DNA, the CDR3 is TGTGCCAGCAGCCCGGGGACAGGGGTTACTGAAGCTTTCTTT. The chain uses TRBV28 and TRBJ1-1; 10 nucleotides line up with TRBD1. V was pared by 6 bases and J by 5 bases, with 6 bases of the junction left unmatched. CDR1 and CDR2 (germline): MDHEN, SYDVKM. CDR3 size: 14 residues.

This clonotype was seen a handful of times. The rearrangement links TRBV5-1 to TRBJ2-7; D not resolved. Germline lookup yields CDR1 SGHRS and CDR2 YFSETQ. Trimming removed 0 bases from V and 3 bases from J, with 10 bases in between. This CDR3 spans 14 amino acids. The CDR3 sequence: CASSLAGEFYEQYF. The CDR3 DNA reads as TGCGCCAGCAGCTTGGCCGGAGAATTCTACGAGCAGTACTTC. The full variable domain, rest sourced from reference TRBV5-1 and TRBJ2-7, is KAGVTQTPRYLIKTRGQQVTLSCSPISGHRSVSWYQQTPGQGLQFLFEYFSETQRNKGNFPGRFSGRQFSNSRSEMNVSTLELGDSALYLCASSLAGEFYEQYFGPGTRLTVT.

The genes are TRBV5-4 and TRBJ2-7, with 8 positions matching TRBD2. Germline V gene sequence: CDR1 SGHNT, CDR2 YYREEE (reference sequence). V was pared by 4 bases and J by 1 base, with 7 bases of the junction left unmatched. This CDR3 is 15 amino acids long. In nucleotides, the CDR3 is TGTGCCAGCAGCCCCTCCGGACTAGCATCCTACGAGCAGTACTTC. This sequence encodes CASSPSGLASYEQYF.

The sample holds many counts of this clonotype. The rearrangement uses TRBV7-9 and TRBJ2-3; tentative D call: TRBD2 (5 bases). The germline gives CDR1 SEHNR, CDR2 FQNEAQ (reference sequence). The CDR3 runs to 15 residues. Trimming stripped 5 bases from V and 5 bases from J, with 17 bases between. The CDR3 protein is CASSPRTGRGDTQYF. As DNA, the CDR3 is TGTGCCAGCAGCCCGCGGACGGGGAGAGGAGATACGCAGTATTTT.

The chain has TRBV5-1 and TRBJ1-5; possible D gene TRBD1, 5 bases. Germline V gene data show CDR1 as SGHRS and CDR2 as YFSETQ. Trimming removed 2 bases at V and 2 bases at J, with 8 bases between. The CDR3 spans 14 residues. This CDR3 is CASSFDSGNQPQHF. Here the CDR3 DNA reads TGCGCCAGCAGCTTCGACAGCGGCAATCAGCCCCAGCATTTT.

The chain links TRBV18 to TRBJ2-5, with 7 bases matching TRBD1. Germline lookup yields CDR1 KGHSH and CDR2 LQKENI. The CDR3 is 16 amino acids. J lost 1 base, V lost 2 bases, and 7 bases had no gene match. CDR3 sequence reads: CASSPLAGGLQETQYF. CDR3 sequence (DNA): TGTGCCAGCTCACCATTGGCAGGGGGTCTCCAAGAGACCCAGTACTTC. The full variable domain, its missing parts supplied by reference TRBV18 and TRBJ2-5, is NAGVMQNPRHLVRRRGQEARLRCSPMKGHSHVYWYRQLPEEGLKFMVYLQKENIIDESGMPKERFSAEFPKEGPSILRIQQVVRGDSAAYFCASSPLAGGLQETQYFGPGTRLLVL.

This clonotype was detected ten times or more. The rearrangement uses TRBV7-9 and TRBJ1-5; D gene unclear. The V end lost 4 bases, the J end lost 0 bases, and 7 bases lay between the germline ends. Germline V gene sequence: CDR1 SEHNR, CDR2 FQNEAQ (reference sequence). The CDR3 totals 14 residues. The CDR3: CASSSTNSNQPQHF. CDR3 nucleotides: TGTGCCAGCAGCTCCACAAATAGCAATCAGCCCCAGCATTTT. Full variable domain (missing parts from reference TRBV7-9 and TRBJ1-5): DTGVSQNPRHKITKRGQNVTFRCDPISEHNRLYWYRQTLGQGPEFLTYFQNEAQLEKSRLLSDRFSAERPKGSFSTLEIQRTEQGDSAMYLCASSSTNSNQPQHFGDGTRLSIL.

This sequence joins TRBV20-1 and TRBJ2-7, with D perhaps TRBD1 (5 bases). The germline V gene encodes CDR1 DFQATT and CDR2 SNEGSKA (reference sequence). The CDR3 runs to 13 residues. V was shortened by 4 bases and J by 2 bases, with 12 bases between the two germline ends. CDR3 nucleotides: TGCAGTGCTAAGAGTCAGGGTCCCTACGAGCAGTACTTC. Translating gives CSAKSQGPYEQYF.

This clonotype appeared a few times. This chain links TRBV28 with TRBJ2-7, with 7 bases aligning to TRBD2. Looked up from germline, CDR1 is MDHEN and CDR2 is SYDVKM. This CDR3 has 17 residues. Trimming removed 3 bases from V and 5 bases from J; junction bases left unmatched: 16. The CDR3 DNA sequence: TGTGCCAGCAGTTTCACCTGGGGGAGGGAGGTTCGAGACGAGCAGTACTTC. Its protein is CASSFTWGREVRDEQYF.

The chain couples TRBV29-1 to TRBJ2-1; TRBD1 matches at 7 bases. Germline trimming cut 6 bases from V and 9 bases from J; bases unmatched to any gene: 11. Germline lookup yields CDR1 SQVTM and CDR2 ANQGSEA. This CDR3 is 13 amino acids long. CDR3 in DNA: TGCAGCGTCTTCACAGGGGACGTTTTTGAGCAGTTCTTC. This sequence encodes CSVFTGDVFEQFF.

The table lists this clonotype with a few counts. The chain couples TRBV29-1 to TRBJ1-1; weak D call: TRBD1 (5 bases). The CDR3 has 16 amino acids. CDR1 SQVTM and CDR2 ANQGSEA come from the germline V gene. V lost 0 bases and J 3 bases, leaving 17 bases between the germline ends. The CDR3 DNA is TGCAGCGTTGAAGATTGGCAGAGGGGAAAGGACACTGAAGCTTTCTTT. It translates to CSVEDWQRGKDTEAFF.

This clonotype showed up just a few times. The rearrangement links TRBV6-5 to TRBJ2-1; 14 positions agree with TRBD2. Per germline, CDR1 MNHEY and CDR2 SVGAGI. V was pared by 0 bases and J by 0 bases, with 4 bases of the junction left unmatched. This CDR3 comprises 19 residues. CDR3 loop: CASSYSGTSGRRSYNEQFF. The CDR3 coding sequence is TGTGCCAGCAGTTACTCGGGGACTAGCGGGAGACGCTCCTACAATGAGCAGTTCTTC.

This rearrangement joins TRBV5-6 to TRBJ1-2; D is uncertain. This CDR3 is 11 amino acids long. Trimming took off 1 base at V and 6 bases at J, with 4 bases between the two ends. The germline gives CDR1 SGHDT, CDR2 YYEEEE. The CDR3: CASSLLNGYTF. For the CDR3, the DNA is TGTGCCAGCAGCTTGCTGAATGGCTACACCTTC.

This clonotype was picked up a small number of times. J is TRBJ2-5 and V is TRBV29-1; 8 bases align to TRBD2. CDR1 is SQVTM, CDR2 ANQGSEA, per germline. The CDR3 is 13 amino acids. J lost 3 bases, V lost 3 bases, and 3 bases had no gene match. CDR3 loop: CSVELRGEETQYF. The CDR3 DNA is TGCAGCGTTGAGCTGCGGGGGGAAGAGACCCAGTACTTC.